Presented here are 27 T cell receptor beta chains from one specimen sequenced in a study of T cells of healthy individuals. One entry per CDR3 protein results from TCRdb running MiXCR on the 5' RACE reads. The data contain fewer than 90,000 distinct CDR3 sequences, about 4.8% of them singletons. The source is a female donor in good health.

This chain links TRBV6-1 with TRBJ1-4; D not resolved. The CDR3 totals 13 residues. Germline CDR1 reads MNHNS; CDR2 reads SASEGT. V lost 10 bases and J lost 3, with 12 bases in between. CDR3 sequence: CATRRGPNEKLFF. The CDR3, as DNA: TGTGCCACCCGCCGGGGTCCTAATGAAAAACTGTTTTTT.

A note on this clonotype: A read error is possible here, since a much larger clone lies one base away. The V gene is TRBV3-1, the J gene TRBJ2-6; 9 bases are a match to TRBD1. CDR1 and CDR2 (germline): LGHDT, YNNKEL (reference sequence). This CDR3 spans 17 amino acids. The DNA of the CDR3 is TGTGCCAGCAGCCAGCCGGGACAGGGCTCTGGGGCCAACGACCTGACTTTC. Amino acid sequence: CASSQPGQGSGANDLTF.

This clonotype occurred many times. The chain recombines TRBV29-1 with TRBJ1-1; D may be TRBD1 (6 bases). Trimming removed 7 bases from V and 8 bases from J, with 14 bases in between. The V gene's germline CDR1 is SQVTM and CDR2 ANQGSEA. The length of the CDR3 is 11 residues. The chain's CDR3 is CSARGHREAFF. The CDR3 DNA reads as TGCAGCGCGCGGGGGCACCGAGAAGCTTTCTTT.

Points on this clonotype: Being one base from a much bigger clone, this may be a read error. This rearrangement joins TRBV6-5 to TRBJ2-7, with 8 positions matching TRBD1. The V gene's germline CDR1 is MNHEY and CDR2 SVGAGI. V trimming: 7 bases; J trimming: 3 bases; junction bases outside the gene matches: 11. The CDR3 has 15 amino acids. CDR3: CASTPRQGIIYEQYF. CDR3 coding DNA: TGTGCCAGCACCCCAAGACAGGGGATTATCTACGAGCAGTACTTC.

The J gene is TRBJ1-1, the V gene TRBV12-3 or TRBV12-4; tentatively, D is TRBD1 (6 bases). The ends were cut back, 3 bases at V and 2 bases at J, with 10 bases in the middle. The CDR3 has 14 amino acids. DNA for the CDR3: TGTGCCAGCAGTTTTGACGGGACAAACACTGAAGCTTTCTTT. It is translated as CASSFDGTNTEAFF.

This clonotype was picked up many times. This chain uses TRBV7-2 with TRBJ1-1, with D hard to call. Germline V lookup: CDR1 SGHTA, CDR2 FQGNSA. Between the trimmed V and J ends, which lost 5 bases and 5 bases, there was a span of 9 bases. The CDR3 consists of 12 residues. The CDR3: CASSVLGTEAFF. CDR3 nucleotide sequence: TGTGCCAGCAGCGTGCTCGGTACTGAAGCTTTCTTT.

The genes are TRBV19 and TRBJ1-6; D is unresolved. There are 15 residues in the CDR3. Trimming shortened V by 4 bases and J by 7 bases, and 14 bases separated the two germline ends. The germline CDR1 and CDR2 sequences are LNHDA and SQIVND (reference sequence). CDR3 bases: TGTGCCAGTAGTAAAGACCCCTCGGGAAATTCACCCCTCCACTTT. Its protein is CASSKDPSGNSPLHF.

This clonotype has only a few counts. V gene TRBV7-9 combines with J gene TRBJ2-3; D is unresolved. Trimming removed 3 bases from V and 3 bases from J, with 19 bases in between. Germline V CDR1 and CDR2: SEHNR, FQNEAQ (reference sequence). The CDR3 is 17 amino acids. This CDR3 reads CASSFSKLSGTTDTQYF. DNA of the CDR3: TGTGCCAGCAGCTTTAGCAAGCTCTCCGGTACGACAGATACGCAGTATTTT.

This clonotype was recorded a few times. This chain links TRBV12-3 or TRBV12-4 with TRBJ1-1; D is perhaps TRBD1 (5 bases). The CDR3 is 13 residues long. Between the trimmed V and J ends, which lost 6 bases and 7 bases, there was a span of 15 bases. In DNA, the CDR3 is TGTGCCAGCAGCAAACGAGAAAGGGGTGAAGCTTTCTTT. It is translated as CASSKRERGEAFF.

This clonotype was found a few times. The chain has TRBV28 and TRBJ1-3, with D unclear. This CDR3 region has 12 residues. The germline V gene has CDR1 MDHEN and CDR2 SYDVKM. V gave up 2 bases and J gave up 9 bases, with 8 bases separating them. This chain's CDR3 is CASSLKTGTIYF. CDR3 bases: TGTGCCAGCAGTTTAAAAACGGGCACCATATATTTT.

This clonotype was seen repeatedly, ten times or more. The chain recombines TRBV7-2 with TRBJ2-2; 13 bases map to TRBD2. The CDR3 sequence is 17 residues long. Germline-derived CDR1 and CDR2 are SGHTA and FQGNSA. V shed 2 bases and J 6 bases; nucleotides not matched to a gene: 6. CDR3 sequence: CASSLTSGRALSGELFF. Here the CDR3 DNA reads TGTGCCAGCAGCTTAACTAGCGGGAGGGCCCTCTCCGGGGAGCTGTTTTTT. Supplemented by reference TRBV7-2 and TRBJ2-2, the full variable domain reads GAGVSQSPSNKVTEKGKDVELRCDPISGHTALYWYRQSLGQGLEFLIYFQGNSAPDKSGLPSDRFSAERTGGSVSTLTIQRTQQEDSAVYLCASSLTSGRALSGELFFGEGSRLTVL.

The table lists this clonotype with a few counts. The chain is built from TRBV7-2 and TRBJ1-3, with D perhaps TRBD1 (6 bases). Germline assignment: CDR1 SGHTA and CDR2 FQGNSA. Trimming left V 4 bases short and J 1 base short, with 11 bases between. The CDR3 sequence is 15 residues long. The CDR3 nucleotides read TGTGCCAGCAGCTCCGTGGGGGCGTCTGGAAACACCATATATTTT. Its protein is CASSSVGASGNTIYF.

This chain joins TRBV13 and TRBJ2-7, with TRBD2 matching over 8 bases. The CDR3 spans 13 residues. The trim removed 4 bases at V and 6 bases at J, leaving 5 bases unmatched. Germline CDR1 PRHDT, CDR2 FYEKMQ (reference sequence). The CDR3 nucleotides are TGTGCCAGCAGCTATCAGACTAGCGCCGAGCAGTACTTC. The encoded protein is CASSYQTSAEQYF.

This clonotype was seen many times. The chain combines TRBV6-5 with TRBJ1-2, with unresolved D. The V gene's germline CDR1 is MNHEY and CDR2 SVGAGI. The CDR3 sequence is 14 residues long. V lost 0 bases, J lost 8 bases, and 13 bases lay in between. The CDR3 bases are TGTGCCAGCAGTTACTCGGGCAGAGTGGCCGGCTACACCTTC. As protein: CASSYSGRVAGYTF.

This clonotype has only a few counts. The CDR3 DNA reads as TGCAGTGCTAGGAGCCTACAGGGTTTCACTGAAGCTTTCTTT. Protein product: CSARSLQGFTEAFF. V gene TRBV20-1 combines with J gene TRBJ1-1, with D possibly matching TRBD1 (6 bases). Per germline, CDR1 DFQATT and CDR2 SNEGSKA (reference sequence). V was shortened by 3 bases and J by 4 bases, with 15 bases between the two germline ends. The CDR3 extends over 14 amino acids.

The chain joins TRBV19 to TRBJ1-1; D gene uncertain. The germline V gene has CDR1 LNHDA and CDR2 SQIVND (reference sequence). The CDR3 is 14 residues long. V dropped 4 bases and J dropped 0 bases, with 9 bases sitting between them. The CDR3 bases are TGTGCCAGTAGTAAGTTAGCTATGAACACTGAAGCTTTCTTT. Translated, it gives CASSKLAMNTEAFF.

About this clonotype itself: A much larger clone lies one base from this, so it may be a read error. The CDR3 does not end in the conserved phenylalanine or tryptophan, so this is likely a read error. The chain has TRBV2 and TRBJ2-4; 8 bases map to TRBD2. V shed 6 bases and J 8 bases; nucleotides not matched to a gene: 6. The germline V gene encodes CDR1 SNHLY and CDR2 FYNNEI. CDR3 size: 13 residues. The CDR3, as DNA: TGTGCCAGCAGAACCGGGGGGGGAGACATTCAGTACTCC. Translation: CASRTGGGDIQYS.

This clonotype was seen repeatedly, ten times or more. V usage is TRBV29-1 and J usage is TRBJ1-2; possibly TRBD1 for D (6 bases). The CDR3 length is 16 residues. CDR1 SQVTM and CDR2 ANQGSEA come from the germline V gene. V gave up 4 bases and J gave up 4 bases, with 22 bases separating them. CDR3 sequence (DNA): TGCAGCGTTGTGAAAGGGTTAGGGGGGCGCGCCTATGGCTACACCTTC. Translating gives CSVVKGLGGRAYGYTF.

At least ten counts were recorded for this clonotype. The chain carries TRBV6-1 and TRBJ1-5; D not resolved. With 1 base removed from V and 0 bases from J, the gap between germline ends came to 13 bases. The CDR3 extends over 17 amino acids. Germline V gene data show CDR1 as MNHNS and CDR2 as SASEGT. The CDR3 region is CASSEGRLLYSNQPQHF. The CDR3 DNA follows: TGTGCCAGCAGTGAAGGACGGTTACTTTATAGCAATCAGCCCCAGCATTTT.

This clonotype was counted many times. V is TRBV2 and J is TRBJ2-7, with no clear D. The CDR3 spans 15 residues. Germline V gene sequence: CDR1 SNHLY, CDR2 FYNNEI. Trimming took off 8 bases at V and 3 bases at J, with 20 bases between the two ends. CDR3 sequence reads: CASFDQPEIGYEQYF. CDR3 in DNA: TGTGCCAGCTTCGATCAGCCCGAAATAGGCTACGAGCAGTACTTC.

This chain uses TRBV20-1 with TRBJ1-1, with D uncertain. The germline CDR1 and CDR2 sequences are DFQATT and SNEGSKA (reference sequence). This CDR3 is built from 15 residues. V dropped 5 bases and J dropped 2 bases, with 18 bases sitting between them. CDR3: CSASEPPNLNTEAFF. The CDR3 nucleotides are TGCAGTGCTTCGGAACCCCCGAATTTAAACACTGAAGCTTTCTTT.

This clonotype showed up many times. This chain joins TRBV12-3 or TRBV12-4 and TRBJ2-1, with D perhaps TRBD2 (5 bases). The CDR3 covers 15 residues. Trimming shortened V by 2 bases and J by 5 bases, and 13 bases separated the two germline ends. The CDR3 DNA is TGTGCCAGCAGTTTATACCAGTCGAGGGACAATGAGCAGTTCTTC. Protein: CASSLYQSRDNEQFF.

This clonotype was counted at least ten times. V and J are TRBV5-4 and TRBJ1-4; D is perhaps TRBD1 (5 bases). The V end lost 3 bases, the J end lost 12 bases, and 18 bases lay between the germline ends. Per germline, CDR1 SGHNT and CDR2 YYREEE (reference sequence). The CDR3 runs 14 residues. CDR3 in DNA: TGTGCCAGCAGCTCGCTAACTTTGGGGGGGGAACTGTTTTTT. It specifies CASSSLTLGGELFF.

As to this clonotype: A much larger clone sits a single nucleotide away, making a read error possible. This chain uses TRBV3-1 with TRBJ2-4, with unresolved D. The CDR3 spans 14 residues. Germline V CDR1 and CDR2: LGHDT, YNNKEL (reference sequence). CDR3 protein: CASTQSLAKNNQYF. The CDR3 DNA reads TGTGCCAGCACCCAGTCTTTAGCCAAAAACAATCAGTACTTC.

This clonotype was picked up many times. This chain uses TRBV19 with TRBJ2-1; D is undetermined. V shed 7 bases and J shed 2 bases, with 15 bases lying between them. Germline CDR1 and CDR2: LNHDA and SQIVND (reference sequence). CDR3 length: 15 amino acids. The CDR3 coding sequence is TGTGCCAGTACTCCCACAAGGGCCCCCTACAATGAGCAGTTCTTC. This encodes CASTPTRAPYNEQFF. Full variable domain (rest looked up from reference TRBV19 and TRBJ2-1): DGGITQSPKYLFRKEGQNVTLSCEQNLNHDAMYWYRQDPGQGLRLIYYSQIVNDFQKGDIAEGYSVSREKKESFPLTVTSAQKNPTAFYLCASTPTRAPYNEQFFGPGTRLTVL.

This clonotype appeared many times. CDR3 coding DNA: TGCAGTGCCAGGTGGGGGGGGGCCATGAACACTGAAGCTTTCTTT. Its protein is CSARWGGAMNTEAFF. This chain uses TRBV20-1 with TRBJ1-1; D possibly corresponds to TRBD1 (6 bases). The CDR3 is 15 residues long. Germline V gene lookup returns CDR1 DFQATT and CDR2 SNEGSKA (reference sequence). Between the trimmed V and J ends, which lost 6 bases and 0 bases, there was a span of 17 bases.

This clonotype was counted between two and nine times. This rearrangement joins TRBV12-3 or TRBV12-4 to TRBJ1-1; TRBD1 aligns across 8 bases. The CDR3 has 13 residues. J was trimmed by 2 bases and V by 4 bases; bases with no gene match: 0. The DNA of the CDR3 is TGTGCCAGCAGTTCAGGGGGCAACACTGAAGCTTTCTTT. It translates to CASSSGGNTEAFF.